This record looks at one T cell receptor beta chain sequence and its context. Its target is unknown. The CDR3 is 11 residues long. V trimming: 1 base; J trimming: 16 bases; junction bases outside the gene matches: 0. Germline V gene sequence: CDR1 LGHDT, CDR2 YNNKEL (reference sequence). These data originate in a study of early T cells in non-severe SARS-CoV-2 infection. Study as a whole: Bulk RNA isolated from unsorted whole blood underwent sequencing; chains were not paired.

Researchers attached unique molecular identifiers to individual cDNA molecules. TCRdb reprocessed the 5' RACE reads with MiXCR, giving one entry per CDR3 protein. The sample comprises about 77,000 distinct CDR3 sequences, about 15% of which are singletons, and approximately 2.6% rests with the top ten. Study-wide results and limits: Missing private and CD4 specificities, VDJdb matching favored anti-spike CD8 responses.

V gene TRBV3-1 combines with J gene TRBJ2-1; 11 bases map to TRBD2. The sample was whole blood. The source is an adult who was a healthcare worker with PCR-confirmed SARS-CoV-2 infection or an uninfected control (not recorded which). The DNA of the CDR3 is TGTGCCAGCAGCCAAGGACTAGCGGGATTCTTC. It codes for CASSQGLAGFF.